This is a list of T cell receptor beta chains from one sample in a study of graft-versus-host responses after intestinal transplantation. Generated by immunoSEQ multiplex PCR, the TCRdb table keeps only in-frame clones and is missing some. The sample has 15,000 or so clones; almost 30% are singletons. The specimen was alloreactive CD4+ T cells from a mixed lymphocyte reaction culture, collected before intestinal transplant. All receptors derive from a human patient who received an intestinal transplant. The CDR3 runs from the conserved cysteine through the conserved F or W. Each record gives: CDR3 DNA, CDR3 protein, D gene, J gene, clone size, CDR3 length, V gene. The D gene is left open where the match is weak. Expanded clones get a size class; other rows say once, few or many, or leave the size out.

CDR3nt: TGCGCCAGCAGCCAAGAATGGGACTGGAACACTGAAGCTTTCTTT; CDR3aa: CASSQEWDWNTEAFF; d_gene: -; j_gene: TRBJ1-1; abundance: -; len: 15; v_gene: TRBV4-1
CDR3nt: TGTGCCAGTCGCCTAGCGGGAGCCAATGAGCAGTTCTTC; CDR3aa: CASRLAGANEQFF; d_gene: TRBD2; j_gene: TRBJ2-1; abundance: -; len: 13; v_gene: TRBV6-5
CDR3nt: TGTGCCAGCAGTTATCGGGGAGGGACAGGGTCTCAGCCCCAGCATTTT; CDR3aa: CASSYRGGTGSQPQHF; d_gene: TRBD1; j_gene: TRBJ1-5; abundance: -; len: 16; v_gene: TRBV6-6
CDR3nt: TGTGCCAGCAGCTCCAGGGGACTAGCGGGAGGGCCGGGCACAGATACGCAGTATTTT; CDR3aa: CASSSRGLAGGPGTDTQYF; d_gene: TRBD2; j_gene: TRBJ2-3; abundance: -; len: 19; v_gene: TRBV5-6
CDR3nt: TGTGCCAGCAGTTTTGTCGGGGGACAGGGTTACGAGCAGTACTTC; CDR3aa: CASSFVGGQGYEQYF; d_gene: TRBD1; j_gene: TRBJ2-7; abundance: few; len: 15; v_gene: TRBV27
CDR3nt: TGCGCCAGCAGCTGGGGATCCGGGACAGGGATCTACGAGCAGTACTTC; CDR3aa: CASSWGSGTGIYEQYF; d_gene: TRBD1; j_gene: TRBJ2-7; abundance: few; len: 16; v_gene: TRBV5-1
CDR3nt: TGTGCCGGGGGGACAGGACCCACCGGGGAGCTGTTTTTT; CDR3aa: CAGGTGPTGELFF; d_gene: TRBD1; j_gene: TRBJ2-2; abundance: few; len: 13; v_gene: TRBV6-8
CDR3nt: TGTGCCAGCAGTCCCGATTGGACATCCCAGAACACTGAAGCTTTCTTT; CDR3aa: CASSPDWTSQNTEAFF; d_gene: -; j_gene: TRBJ1-1; abundance: few; len: 16; v_gene: TRBV27
CDR3nt: TGTGCCAGCAGCTTAGGGACAGGGAACGGCGATGAGCAGTTCTTC; CDR3aa: CASSLGTGNGDEQFF; d_gene: TRBD1; j_gene: TRBJ2-1; abundance: -; len: 15; v_gene: TRBV11-3
CDR3nt: TGTGCCAGCAAATCTTACGGGGCCCAGTACTTC; CDR3aa: CASKSYGAQYF; d_gene: -; j_gene: TRBJ2-5; abundance: once; len: 11; v_gene: TRBV5-6
CDR3nt: TGTGCCAGCAGCTTGCAAGGGGGGCGGTATGGCTACACCTTC; CDR3aa: CASSLQGGRYGYTF; d_gene: -; j_gene: TRBJ1-2; abundance: many; len: 14; v_gene: TRBV7-3
CDR3nt: TGTGCCAGCAGCCCCTTGAAGGTCAGAGTAAGGGAAGCTTTCTTT; CDR3aa: CASSPLKVRVREAFF; d_gene: -; j_gene: TRBJ1-1; abundance: few; len: 15; v_gene: TRBV7-2
CDR3nt: TGTGCCAGCAGTGGCTTCTGGTTGGCTTTCTTT; CDR3aa: CASSGFWLAFF; d_gene: -; j_gene: TRBJ1-1; abundance: -; len: 11; v_gene: TRBV28